The clone carrying this TCR beta chain was seen at least ten times. TCRdb reanalysed the reads using MiXCR and keeps one entry per CDR3 protein. The table has around 280,000 distinct CDR3 sequences, roughly 15% seen once. The sample comes from a study of T cell repertoires in cytomegalovirus infection. Overall study context: Both CMV infection and a matching HLA type were indicated by public TCR beta signatures.

The receptor comes from a human donor in good health (CMV status not recorded). Some clones in this sample may be carry-over from other donors' samples. Material for sequencing was PBMCs.

In DNA, the CDR3 is TGTGCCAGCAGTTCCCCTGCAGCGGGGGAGTACAATGAGCAGTTCTTC. Translated: CASSSPAAGEYNEQFF. The rearrangement uses TRBV28 and TRBJ2-1; 8 bases map to TRBD2. The ends lost 4 bases at V and 4 bases at J; junction bases unmatched: 9. Germline CDR1 is MDHEN and CDR2 is SYDVKM. The CDR3 is 16 amino acids.